These T cell receptor beta chains were read from a single sample in a study of T cells after posttransplantation cyclophosphamide. The method was immunoSEQ multiplex PCR; TCRdb's version includes in-frame clones alone and lacks a portion of them. This table has 5,000 or so clones, approximately 60% appearing once. Material for sequencing was memory CD8+ T cells sorted from blood. These receptors were collected from a woman aged 55-69 years in good health, CMV-negative, and a related stem cell transplant donor. Both conserved end residues are part of each CDR3. A D gene is named only where the DNA matches it firmly. Clone size is stated in some rows and not others, as once, few, many or a class when expanded.

d_call j_call clone_size v_call cdr3_aa cdr3_nt
NA TRBJ2-7 NA TRBV19 CASSPDRRYEQYF TGTGCCAGTAGTCCGGACAGAAGATACGAGCAGTACTTC
NA TRBJ1-5 few TRBV7-9 CASSNGRDIALQPQHF TGTGCCAGCAGCAACGGGAGGGACATAGCCTTACAGCCCCAGCATTTT
TRBD1 TRBJ2-1 few TRBV28 CASTPPDRGNEQFF TGTGCCAGCACCCCCCCCGACAGGGGCAATGAGCAGTTCTTC
NA TRBJ1-2 once TRBV6-4 CASSDSRGGARYGYTF TGTGCCAGCAGTGACTCGAGGGGGGGAGCGAGATATGGCTACACCTTC
NA TRBJ2-5 few TRBV12-1 CASSFGSGGPGPETQYF TGTGCCAGCAGCTTTGGTAGCGGGGGGCCAGGGCCAGAGACCCAGTACTTC
TRBD1 TRBJ2-7 NA TRBV30 CAWSVQGAREQYF TGTGCCTGGAGTGTACAGGGGGCGCGGGAGCAGTACTTC
TRBD2 TRBJ2-1 few TRBV10-1 CASRNATSGYNEQFF TGCGCCAGCAGAAACGCGACTAGCGGCTACAATGAGCAGTTCTTC
NA TRBJ2-7 NA TRBV19 CASSPTPLYEQYF TGTGCCAGTAGTCCGACTCCACTTTACGAGCAGTACTTC
TRBD2 TRBJ2-2 medium-sized TRBV13 CASSMLAANTGELFF TGTGCCAGCAGCATGCTAGCGGCGAACACCGGGGAGCTGTTTTTT
TRBD1 TRBJ2-3 NA TRBV27 CASWDRATDTQYF TGTGCCAGCTGGGACAGGGCCACAGATACGCAGTATTTT
NA TRBJ1-4 once TRBV18 CASSQVTFEKLFF TGTGCCAGCTCCCAGGTCACTTTTGAAAAACTGTTTTTT
NA TRBJ2-6 medium-sized TRBV6-4 CASSEHSSGANVLTF TGTGCCAGCAGTGAACACAGCTCTGGGGCCAACGTCCTGACTTTC
TRBD2 TRBJ2-2 NA TRBV15 CATDDSGGNTGELFF TGTGCCACCGATGATAGCGGGGGGAACACCGGGGAGCTGTTTTTT
NA TRBJ1-1 NA TRBV10-3 CAISDEANRAFF TGTGCCATCAGTGACGAGGCTAACAGGGCTTTCTTT
NA TRBJ1-2 NA TRBV6-6 CASSYSTQGWYGYTF TGTGCCAGCAGTTACTCGACACAGGGTTGGTATGGCTACACCTTC
NA TRBJ1-5 NA TRBV28 CASSYSNQPQHF TGTGCCAGCAGTTATAGTAATCAGCCCCAGCATTTT
TRBD2 TRBJ2-5 NA TRBV30 CAWSVGTSGQETQYF TGTGCCTGGAGTGTTGGGACTAGCGGTCAAGAGACCCAGTACTTC
NA TRBJ1-5 NA TRBV2 CASSPQGYSNQPQHF TGTGCCAGCAGCCCGCAGGGGTATAGCAATCAGCCCCAGCATTTT
NA TRBJ1-2 NA TRBV27 CASRGVHGYTF TGTGCCAGCAGGGGCGTCCATGGCTACACCTTC
TRBD1 TRBJ1-5 few TRBV28 CAGRQGVEGPQHF TGTGCCGGACGACAGGGGGTGGAGGGGCCCCAGCATTTT
TRBD2 TRBJ2-7 NA TRBV28 CASLSSGRAGEQYF TGTGCCAGTCTGTCTAGCGGGAGGGCCGGCGAGCAGTACTTC
NA TRBJ1-2 medium-sized TRBV9 CASSVALQGANYGYTF TGTGCCAGCAGCGTAGCTTTACAGGGCGCAAACTATGGCTACACCTTC
TRBD2 TRBJ2-3 NA TRBV7-9 CASSLFTSGSPGTDTQYF TGTGCCAGCAGCTTGTTCACTAGCGGGTCCCCGGGGACAGATACGCAGTATTTT
TRBD1 TRBJ2-7 few TRBV27 CASSPRLWTGTYEQYF TGTGCCAGCAGTCCACGGTTATGGACAGGGACATATGAGCAGTACTTC